Below, 22 T cell receptor beta chains from the same sample are listed, as sequenced in a study of T cell repertoires in cytomegalovirus infection. The antigens for these receptors are not known. TCRdb ran MiXCR on the reads and lists one entry per CDR3 protein. The sample lists about 920,000 distinct CDR3 sequences, approximately 31% occurring once. This specimen consisted of cultured CD8+ T cells from PBMCs, obtained from culture after CMV antigen stimulation. These receptors all stem from a human donor in good health (CMV status not recorded). Some clones in this sample may be carry-over from other donors' samples.

Regarding this clonotype: A much more abundant neighbour one base away suggests this may be a read error. This rearrangement joins TRBV12-3 or TRBV12-4 to TRBJ2-1; D remains ambiguous. There are 17 residues in the CDR3. Trimming removed 3 bases from V and 5 bases from J, with 20 bases in between. CDR3 in amino acids: CASSFLRTRQQNNEQFF. CDR3 nucleotides: TGTGCCAGCAGTTTTTTGCGCACACGGCAACAGAACAATGAGCAGTTCTTC.

The genes are TRBV11-2 and TRBJ2-6, with D hard to call. The CDR3 is 17 residues long. With 5 bases removed from V and 0 bases from J, the gap between germline ends came to 14 bases. The germline V gene has CDR1 SGHAT and CDR2 FQNNGV. The CDR3 nucleotides are TGTGCCAGCAGCCTCGGCGCAGCTTACTCTGGGGCCAACGTCCTGACTTTC. It translates to CASSLGAAYSGANVLTF. Full variable domain (rest looked up from reference TRBV11-2 and TRBJ2-6): EAGVAQSPRYKIIEKRQSVAFWCNPISGHATLYWYQQILGQGPKLLIQFQNNGVVDDSQLPKDRFSAERLKGVDSTLKIQPAKLEDSAVYLCASSLGAAYSGANVLTFGAGSRLTVL.

This clonotype was detected only a few times. This chain joins TRBV7-6 and TRBJ2-2; TRBD1 aligns across 8 bases. Per germline, CDR1 SGHVS and CDR2 FNYEAQ. V lost 3 bases, J lost 3 bases, and 6 bases stayed unmatched. This CDR3 has 16 residues. This CDR3 is CASSFPRGQDTGELFF. For the CDR3, the DNA is TGTGCCAGCAGCTTCCCCAGGGGGCAGGACACCGGGGAGCTGTTTTTT. Looking up the rest from reference TRBV7-6 and TRBJ2-2 gives the full variable domain: GAGVSQSPRYKVTKRGQDVALRCDPISGHVSLYWYRQALGQGPEFLTYFNYEAQQDKSGLPNDRFSAERPEGSISTLTIQRTEQRDSAMYRCASSFPRGQDTGELFFGEGSRLTVL.

The chain uses TRBV7-6 and TRBJ2-3; D gene ambiguous. Trimming shortened V by 5 bases and J by 7 bases, and 13 bases separated the two germline ends. CDR1 and CDR2 (germline): SGHVS, FNYEAQ. The length of the CDR3 is 13 residues. CDR3 coding DNA: TGTGCCAGCAGCCCGACGGGTGGGAATACGCAGTATTTT. Amino acid sequence: CASSPTGGNTQYF. Based on the CDR3 plus reference TRBV7-6 and TRBJ2-3, the full variable domain is GAGVSQSPRYKVTKRGQDVALRCDPISGHVSLYWYRQALGQGPEFLTYFNYEAQQDKSGLPNDRFSAERPEGSISTLTIQRTEQRDSAMYRCASSPTGGNTQYFGPGTRLTVL.

V usage is TRBV7-9 and J usage is TRBJ1-1; no clear D gene. Trimming stripped 5 bases from V and 4 bases from J, with 17 bases between. The CDR3 has 15 residues. Germline CDR1 and CDR2: SEHNR and FQNEAQ (reference sequence). The CDR3 sequence: CASSPSYGVITEAFF. CDR3 coding DNA: TGTGCCAGCAGCCCTTCCTACGGAGTTATCACTGAAGCTTTCTTT.

This clonotype was detected many times. V is TRBV7-6 and J is TRBJ1-1, with D perhaps TRBD1 (5 bases). Germline V lookup: CDR1 SGHVS, CDR2 FNYEAQ. The V gene lost 1 base and the J gene lost 7 bases, with 25 bases spanning the gap. This CDR3 has 18 amino acids. The CDR3 loop reads CASSLDNDLGPKRVEAFF. In DNA form, the CDR3 reads TGTGCCAGCAGCTTAGATAATGATTTGGGACCTAAACGGGTTGAAGCTTTCTTT.

This clonotype appeared a few times. The J gene is TRBJ2-1, the V gene TRBV6-6; TRBD2 matches 9 bases. The V gene's germline CDR1 is MNHNY and CDR2 SVGAGI (reference sequence). The V gene end was trimmed by 2 bases and the J gene end by 5 bases; junction bases not matched to a gene: 10. The length of the CDR3 is 17 residues. The CDR3 spells CASSYPRGAGGNNEQFF. DNA of the CDR3: TGTGCCAGCAGTTACCCCCGCGGGGCGGGGGGGAACAATGAGCAGTTCTTC.

CDR3 protein: CASSLVPRVLEETQYF. The CDR3 nucleotides are TGTGCCAGCAGCTTAGTCCCTCGGGTTCTGGAGGAGACCCAGTACTTC. The chain is built from TRBV7-9 and TRBJ2-5; D is uncertain. There are 16 residues in the CDR3. Germline-derived CDR1 and CDR2 are SEHNR and FQNEAQ (reference sequence). Trimming took off 1 base at V and 5 bases at J, with 17 bases between the two ends.

V and J are TRBV6-5 and TRBJ2-4; a weak D match, TRBD1 (6 bases). This CDR3 is built from 20 residues. The germline V and J ends were trimmed by 6 bases and 2 bases, with 29 bases remaining between them. The germline V gene has CDR1 MNHEY and CDR2 SVGAGI. CDR3 in DNA: TGTGCCAGCAGCCCCCTTTTGTTTACTACAGGGATTAAGACCAAAAACATTCAGTACTTC. Protein: CASSPLLFTTGIKTKNIQYF.

The V and J genes are TRBV12-3 or TRBV12-4 and TRBJ2-5, with TRBD2 matching 7 bases. The CDR3 runs to 15 residues. With V trimmed by 3 bases and J by 3 bases, 7 bases remained unmatched. DNA for the CDR3: TGTGCCAGCAGTTTTATCGGCGGGGGAGAAGAGACCCAGTACTTC. Encoded protein: CASSFIGGGEETQYF.

This clonotype occurred many times. The rearrangement uses TRBV7-2 and TRBJ1-1; no firm D call. The CDR3 is 12 residues long. V shed 6 bases and J shed 7 bases, with 12 bases lying between them. Germline CDR1 is SGHTA and CDR2 is FQGNSA. This CDR3 reads CASSPGYIEAFF. DNA for the CDR3: TGTGCCAGCAGTCCAGGTTATATTGAAGCTTTCTTT.

This clonotype appeared a few times. The chain links TRBV20-1 to TRBJ1-5; D is undetermined. CDR3 length: 15 amino acids. Germline loops: CDR1 DFQATT, CDR2 SNEGSKA (reference sequence). V lost 5 bases to trimming and J lost 5 bases, with 19 bases between them. CDR3 sequence: CSALRGRARDQPQHF. CDR3 coding DNA: TGCAGTGCTCTCCGGGGTAGGGCTCGGGATCAGCCCCAGCATTTT.

This clonotype was counted only a few times. The chain links TRBV7-9 to TRBJ2-5, with 7 nucleotides matching TRBD2. This CDR3 region has 16 residues. In germline, CDR1 is SEHNR, CDR2 FQNEAQ (reference sequence). The V and J ends lost 2 bases and 3 bases, in that order; junction bases with no gene match: 9. The CDR3 region has the DNA TGTGCCAGCAGCTTACGTGGGAGGGTAGTAGAAGAGACCCAGTACTTC. Its translation is CASSLRGRVVEETQYF. Filled out from reference TRBV7-9 and TRBJ2-5, the complete variable domain reads DTGVSQNPRHKITKRGQNVTFRCDPISEHNRLYWYRQTLGQGPEFLTYFQNEAQLEKSRLLSDRFSAERPKGSFSTLEIQRTEQGDSAMYLCASSLRGRVVEETQYFGPGTRLLVL.

The V call is TRBV6-2 or TRBV6-3, the J call TRBJ2-3, with D hard to call. Looked up from germline, CDR1 is MNHEY and CDR2 is SVGEGT. The ends were cut back, 1 base at V and 0 bases at J, with 5 bases in the middle. This CDR3 region has 14 residues. CDR3: CASSYWYSTDTQYF. The CDR3 coding sequence is TGTGCCAGCAGTTACTGGTATAGCACAGATACGCAGTATTTT.

This clonotype was detected ten times or more. The V gene is TRBV12-3 or TRBV12-4, the J gene TRBJ2-3, with 14 bases lining up with TRBD2. This CDR3 contains 20 residues. J lost 0 bases, V lost 6 bases, and 14 bases had no gene match. CDR3 loop: CASRPGTGTSGSASTDTQYF. CDR3 DNA sequence: TGTGCCAGCAGGCCCGGGACAGGGACTAGCGGGAGTGCTAGCACAGATACGCAGTATTTT.

The chain is built from TRBV6-5 and TRBJ1-4; D is perhaps TRBD1 (6 bases). Germline assignment: CDR1 MNHEY and CDR2 SVGAGI. V was clipped by 0 bases and J by 1 base, with 6 bases between them. This CDR3 has 15 residues. In DNA form, the CDR3 reads TGTGCCAGCAGTTACTCGACAGGAACTAATGAAAAACTGTTTTTT. It is translated as CASSYSTGTNEKLFF.

The sample holds a few counts of this clonotype. CDR3 coding DNA: TGCGCCAGCAGCTTGGCGAAAGGTTTAGATGAGCAGTTCTTC. As protein: CASSLAKGLDEQFF. The rearrangement joins TRBV5-1 to TRBJ2-1; unclear D gene. The CDR3 totals 14 residues. Germline V gene data show CDR1 as SGHRS and CDR2 as YFSETQ. Trimming removed 0 bases at V and 8 bases at J, with 12 bases between.

In the case of this clonotype: With a much larger clone just one base away, this may be a read error. The chain recombines TRBV7-6 with TRBJ2-7, with D maybe TRBD1 (6 bases). Germline-derived CDR1 and CDR2 are SGHVS and FNYEAQ. This CDR3 comprises 16 residues. The V end was cut by 1 base, the J end by 5 bases, with 18 bases between. CDR3 sequence reads: CASSLVPGEKSHEQYF. In DNA, the CDR3 is TGTGCCAGCAGCTTAGTTCCAGGGGAAAAGTCCCACGAGCAGTACTTC.

This clonotype showed up just a few times. The chain couples TRBV6-1 to TRBJ2-3; the D gene could be TRBD1 or TRBD2 (5 bases each). Germline loops: CDR1 MNHNS, CDR2 SASEGT. The CDR3 runs 15 residues. Trimming removed 5 bases from V and 2 bases from J, with 14 bases in between. In DNA form, the CDR3 reads TGTGCCAGCAGTCACCGGGACGTTTTCACAGATACGCAGTATTTT. Protein: CASSHRDVFTDTQYF.

This clonotype was seen a few times. The rearrangement joins TRBV7-9 to TRBJ2-2; D may be TRBD2 (6 bases). V shed 5 bases and J shed 7 bases, with 14 bases lying between them. Germline assignment: CDR1 SEHNR and CDR2 FQNEAQ (reference sequence). This CDR3 comprises 14 residues. The CDR3 nucleotides read TGTGCCAGCAGCCCCCACCTAGCGATCGGGGAGCTGTTTTTT. Amino acid sequence: CASSPHLAIGELFF. The full variable domain, its missing parts supplied by reference TRBV7-9 and TRBJ2-2, is DTGVSQNPRHKITKRGQNVTFRCDPISEHNRLYWYRQTLGQGPEFLTYFQNEAQLEKSRLLSDRFSAERPKGSFSTLEIQRTEQGDSAMYLCASSPHLAIGELFFGEGSRLTVL.

This clonotype has just a few counts. J is TRBJ2-3 and V is TRBV11-1; D ambiguous. Trimming pared 0 bases from V and 3 bases from J, leaving 10 bases between. The CDR3 has 15 amino acids. CDR1 SGHAT and CDR2 FQDESV come from the germline V gene (reference sequence). The CDR3 bases are TGTGCCAGCAGCTTAGCGGAGAGAACGACAGATACGCAGTATTTT. Amino acid sequence: CASSLAERTTDTQYF.

This clonotype was counted ten times or more. This sequence joins TRBV7-9 and TRBJ1-1, with 8 bases matching TRBD1. From germline, CDR1 is SEHNR and CDR2 FQNEAQ (reference sequence). This CDR3 contains 16 residues. Trimming took 5 bases from V and 3 from J; bases not matched to a gene: 11. Here the CDR3 DNA reads TGTGCCAGCAGCACTTCCCCCGGGACAGGAGACACTGAAGCTTTCTTT. Encoded protein: CASSTSPGTGDTEAFF.